This paragraph reports one T cell receptor beta chain. The germline gives CDR1 SNHLY, CDR2 FYNNEI. The trim removed 6 bases at V and 8 bases at J, leaving 12 bases unmatched. This CDR3 comprises 15 residues. This sample was taken from a study of neoadjuvant anti-PD-1 for oral cavity cancer. The method was immunoSEQ multiplex PCR; TCRdb's version includes in-frame clones alone and lacks a portion of them. The sample has around 6,900 clones; 70% to 80% are singletons. The TCR sequence derives from a person aged 35-79 years with oral cavity squamous cell carcinoma. The chain carries TRBV2 and TRBJ2-1; 8 bases agree with TRBD2. Here the sequenced sample was PBMCs, taken before nivolumab (anti-PD-1) treatment. CDR3 protein: CASSLAGSGVHEQFF. The CDR3 DNA reads as TGTGCCAGCAGCCTCGCTGGTAGCGGGGTTCATGAGCAGTTCTTC. The full variable domain, rest sourced from reference TRBV2 and TRBJ2-1, is EPEVTQTPSHQVTQMGQEVILRCVPISNHLYFYWYRQILGQKVEFLVSFYNNEISEKSEIFDDQFSVERPDGSNFTLKIRSTKLEDSAMYFCASSLAGSGVHEQFFGPGTRLTVL.